This TCR beta chain comes out of a study of shared clonotypes between healthy human individuals. Using immunoSEQ multiplex PCR, the repertoire was profiled, and TCRdb retains in-frame clones only, with some absent. The sample has roughly 2.2 million clones, approximately 95% seen once. What was sequenced was naive CD4+ T cells from PBMCs. Specified subset: CD45RA+ positively selected. The receptor was derived from a young man in good health. Some clones in this sample may be carry-over from other donors' samples.

The CDR3 DNA sequence: TGTGCCACCAGCACGAGCACCGGGACAGGGATCACCGGGGAGCTGTTTTTT. As protein: CATSTSTGTGITGELFF. The J gene is TRBJ2-2, the V gene TRBV15, with TRBD1 matching over 9 bases. V lost 4 bases to trimming and J lost 4 bases; unmatched junction nucleotides: 10. The CDR3 consists of 17 residues. The germline CDR1 and CDR2 sequences are LNHNV and YYDKDF (reference sequence).